Below are 23 T cell receptor beta chains sequenced from a single sample in a study of T-cell memory formation after mild COVID-19. TCRdb fed the 5' RACE reads into MiXCR, producing one record per CDR3 protein. The table includes about 140,000 distinct CDR3 sequences, approximately 6% detected once. The material sequenced was PBMCs or a T cell subset sorted from them (not recorded which). These receptors came from an adult woman who had mild COVID-19 (a few samples of this study predate the infection). Cell type and time point are not known.

The table lists this clonotype with many counts. V usage is TRBV7-2 and J usage is TRBJ2-3; D may be TRBD2 (6 bases). CDR1 is SGHTA and CDR2 is FQGNSA in the germline V gene. This CDR3 spans 16 amino acids. V was cut by 2 bases and J by 2 bases, with 14 bases left in between. CDR3 sequence: CASSLRWSSDTDTQYF. As DNA, the CDR3 is TGTGCCAGCAGCTTAAGGTGGTCTAGCGACACAGATACGCAGTATTTT.

This clonotype has at least ten counts. V is TRBV5-5 and J is TRBJ1-2; D is uncertain. The CDR3 sequence is 15 residues long. The V gene's germline CDR1 is SGHKS and CDR2 YYEKEE (reference sequence). The V and J ends lost 0 bases and 4 bases respectively, with 13 bases between them. The chain's CDR3 is CASSLARGLGYGYTF. As DNA, the CDR3 is TGTGCCAGCAGCTTGGCCCGCGGGCTTGGCTATGGCTACACCTTC.

CDR3 protein: CASSFGQGVGEKLFF. The CDR3 nucleotides read TGTGCCAGCAGTTTTGGACAGGGTGTAGGAGAAAAACTGTTTTTT. The V call is TRBV12-3 or TRBV12-4, the J call TRBJ1-4, with TRBD1 matching over 8 bases. This CDR3 contains 15 residues. The junction had 8 bases not matched to a gene; V was cut back by 3 bases and J by 8 bases.

The table lists this clonotype with a few counts. This chain joins TRBV20-1 and TRBJ1-1; TRBD1 is a possible D gene (6 bases). V was trimmed by 0 bases and J by 1 base, leaving 12 bases between them. The CDR3 runs to 15 residues. Germline CDR1 and CDR2: DFQATT and SNEGSKA (reference sequence). The DNA of the CDR3 is TGCAGTGCTAGAGAGAGCAGGGGACGGAACACTGAAGCTTTCTTT. Its protein product is CSARESRGRNTEAFF.

This clonotype was counted only a few times. The chain is built from TRBV7-9 and TRBJ2-3; D might be TRBD2 (5 bases). Looked up from germline, CDR1 is SEHNR and CDR2 is FQNEAQ (reference sequence). V shed 1 base and J shed 9 bases, with 8 bases lying between them. The CDR3 is 12 amino acids. CDR3 DNA: TGTGCCAGCAGCTTAGAGGGCGGGACGCAGTATTTT. Its protein is CASSLEGGTQYF.

This clonotype was found many times. The genes are TRBV7-9 and TRBJ2-7, with D possibly being TRBD1 (5 bases). The germline gives CDR1 SEHNR, CDR2 FQNEAQ (reference sequence). There are 14 residues in the CDR3. Trimming left V 0 bases short and J 3 bases short, with 9 bases between. In nucleotides, the CDR3 is TGTGCCAGCAGCTTAGCTGTGGGGCTCTACGAGCAGTACTTC. It is translated as CASSLAVGLYEQYF.

This sequence joins TRBV5-6 and TRBJ1-1; D possibly corresponds to TRBD1 (6 bases). Deletions cut 6 bases from V and 5 bases from J, with 20 bases between. The CDR3 has 15 residues. Germline CDR1 SGHDT, CDR2 YYEEEE. CDR3 amino acids: CASTRQESWGTEAFF. In DNA, the CDR3 is TGTGCCAGCACCAGACAGGAGAGCTGGGGGACTGAAGCTTTCTTT.

J is TRBJ2-2 and V is TRBV6-1, with TRBD1 matching over 9 bases. The V gene's germline CDR1 is MNHNS and CDR2 SASEGT. CDR3 length equals 13 residues. V was pared by 9 bases and J by 2 bases, with 1 base of the junction left unmatched. This chain's CDR3 is CARGQGNTGELFF. CDR3 in DNA: TGTGCCAGGGGACAGGGTAACACCGGGGAGCTGTTTTTT.

V usage is TRBV5-1 and J usage is TRBJ1-1; D ambiguous. From germline, CDR1 is SGHRS and CDR2 YFSETQ. Trimming stripped 4 bases from V and 1 base from J, with 11 bases between. The CDR3 has 14 residues. CDR3 sequence reads: CASSLGPSNTEAFF. The CDR3, as DNA: TGCGCCAGCAGCCTCGGGCCTTCGAACACTGAAGCTTTCTTT.

This clonotype was detected many times. The chain carries TRBV6-5 and TRBJ1-5; D gene ambiguous. CDR1 and CDR2 (germline): MNHEY, SVGAGI. The V end lost 5 bases, the J end lost 4 bases, and 9 bases lay between the germline ends. The CDR3 runs 13 residues. CDR3 in DNA: TGTGCCAGCAGTACCCAGCAAAATCAGCCCCAGCATTTT. Protein product: CASSTQQNQPQHF.

This clonotype was picked up a small number of times. V is TRBV5-1 and J is TRBJ2-3; no clear D gene. Germline values: CDR1 SGHRS, CDR2 YFSETQ. This CDR3 spans 14 amino acids. Trimming removed 0 bases from V and 2 bases from J, with 7 bases in between. The CDR3 bases are TGCGCCAGCAGCTTGGGGGCCATCACAGATACGCAGTATTTT. Translating gives CASSLGAITDTQYF.

A few counts support this clonotype. V and J are TRBV3-1 and TRBJ1-1, with D possibly matching TRBD1 (6 bases). The V gene's germline CDR1 is LGHDT and CDR2 YNNKEL (reference sequence). This CDR3 has 15 residues. V lost 3 bases to trimming and J lost 0 bases, with 11 bases between them. CDR3 sequence reads: CASSQGRDMNTEAFF. CDR3 in DNA: TGTGCCAGCAGCCAGGGGCGGGACATGAACACTGAAGCTTTCTTT.

This clonotype showed up many times. The CDR3 here is CASSQDLWTSGRGYEQYF. In DNA, the CDR3 is TGTGCCAGCAGCCAAGATTTATGGACTAGCGGGAGGGGGTACGAGCAGTACTTC. The chain is built from TRBV3-1 and TRBJ2-7, with 15 bases lining up with TRBD2. The V gene end was trimmed by 0 bases and the J gene end by 4 bases; junction bases not matched to a gene: 7. This CDR3 has 18 residues. Per germline, CDR1 LGHDT and CDR2 YNNKEL (reference sequence).

At least ten counts were recorded for this clonotype. The chain uses TRBV18 and TRBJ2-7; D tentatively reads TRBD1 or TRBD2 (5 bases each). The CDR3 is 14 amino acids. The V end was cut by 6 bases, the J end by 0 bases, with 12 bases between. CDR1 is KGHSH and CDR2 is LQKENI in the germline V gene. CDR3 residues: CASSPGRLSYEQYF. The CDR3 DNA reads as TGTGCCAGCTCTCCGGGACGGCTCTCCTACGAGCAGTACTTC.

This clonotype appeared a few times. The chain links TRBV9 to TRBJ2-7; weak D call: TRBD2 (6 bases). The CDR3 is made up of 13 amino acids. V lost 2 bases and J 7 bases, leaving 13 bases between the germline ends. The germline gives CDR1 SGDLS, CDR2 YYNGEE. The CDR3 sequence: CASSVGGMKEQYF. In DNA form, the CDR3 reads TGTGCCAGCAGCGTCGGGGGAATGAAAGAGCAGTACTTC.

The chain combines TRBV20-1 with TRBJ2-3, with D unclear. Trimming stripped 0 bases from V and 5 bases from J, with 6 bases between. Germline lookup yields CDR1 DFQATT and CDR2 SNEGSKA (reference sequence). This CDR3 has 12 residues. The CDR3 nucleotides read TGCAGTGCTAGAGATGACGGAGATACGCAGTATTTT. Translating it yields CSARDDGDTQYF.

On this clonotype: A much larger clone sits a single nucleotide away, making a read error possible. The V gene is TRBV5-1, the J gene TRBJ2-1; D remains ambiguous. Per the germline V gene, CDR1 is SGHRS and CDR2 is YFSETQ. The CDR3 contains 16 residues. The CDR3 spells CASSSWRTSSYTEQFF. In nucleotides, the CDR3 is TGCGCCAGCAGCTCCTGGAGAACAAGCTCCTACACTGAGCAGTTCTTC.

This clonotype has a count of ten or more. J is TRBJ2-5 and V is TRBV6-2 or TRBV6-3; TRBD1 agrees at 9 bases. The CDR3 length is 14 residues. Unmatched junction bases numbered 7, after V lost 6 bases and J lost 5 bases. Germline V gene sequence: CDR1 MNHEY, CDR2 SVGEGT. CDR3 region: CASREQGARETQYF. The CDR3 nucleotides are TGTGCCAGCAGGGAACAGGGGGCTCGGGAGACCCAGTACTTC.

The J gene is TRBJ1-1, the V gene TRBV5-4; possible D gene TRBD1, 6 bases. The CDR3 totals 15 residues. Germline loops: CDR1 SGHNT, CDR2 YYREEE (reference sequence). With 5 bases removed from V and 1 base from J, the gap between germline ends came to 15 bases. The CDR3 bases are TGTGCCAGCAGAGGCACCCCGACAGGGAACACTGAAGCTTTCTTT. Translating it yields CASRGTPTGNTEAFF. The variable domain in full, completed from reference TRBV5-4 and TRBJ1-1, reads ETGVTQSPTHLIKTRGQQVTLRCSSQSGHNTVSWYQQALGQGPQFIFQYYREEENGRGNFPPRFSGLQFPNYSSELNVNALELDDSALYLCASRGTPTGNTEAFFGQGTRLTVV.

This clonotype was detected only a few times. V gene TRBV20-1 combines with J gene TRBJ2-3; the D is unclear. Trimming stripped 0 bases from V and 5 bases from J, with 15 bases between. The CDR3 extends over 15 amino acids. Germline assignment: CDR1 DFQATT and CDR2 SNEGSKA (reference sequence). The CDR3 reads CSARDRIVVGDTQYF. The CDR3 nucleotides read TGCAGTGCTAGAGATCGGATCGTGGTGGGAGATACGCAGTATTTT.

This clonotype showed up just a few times. The rearrangement uses TRBV19 and TRBJ2-3, with unresolved D. Germline V gene lookup returns CDR1 LNHDA and CDR2 SQIVND (reference sequence). There are 14 residues in the CDR3. Between the trimmed V and J ends, which lost 0 bases and 0 bases, there was a span of 4 bases. CDR3 sequence: CASSIDRSTDTQYF. The DNA of the CDR3 is TGTGCCAGTAGTATAGATCGAAGCACAGATACGCAGTATTTT.

This sequence joins TRBV6-5 and TRBJ2-5; 7 bases are shared with TRBD1. V lost 9 bases, J lost 2 bases, and 6 bases stayed unmatched. Germline V lookup: CDR1 MNHEY, CDR2 SVGAGI. This CDR3 is built from 13 residues. The CDR3 is CASRQGWQETQYF. Written as DNA, the CDR3 is TGTGCCAGTCGACAGGGTTGGCAAGAGACCCAGTACTTC.

V usage is TRBV4-3 and J usage is TRBJ2-7; 11 bases map to TRBD2. V was clipped by 3 bases and J by 5 bases; unmatched bases: 12. There are 17 residues in the CDR3. Germline V CDR1 and CDR2: LGHNA, YSLEER. DNA of the CDR3: TGCGCCAGCAGCCATTCCGCCCAGGGACTAGCGGCCAACGAGCAGTACTTC. Translated: CASSHSAQGLAANEQYF.